This record concerns one T cell receptor (beta chain) sequence. The junction departs from germline at one end; a sequencing error may be responsible. The V gene's germline CDR1 is SGDLS and CDR2 YYNGEE. The CDR3 extends over 13 amino acids. TCRdb ran MiXCR on the reads and lists one entry per CDR3 protein. The sample shows about 600,000 distinct CDR3 sequences, roughly a quarter of them seen only once. This record belongs to a study of T cell repertoires in cytomegalovirus infection. Whole-study context: Evidence of both CMV infection and a matching HLA type came from public TCR beta signatures.

This chain joins TRBV9 and TRBJ1-2, with TRBD1 as a possible D gene (5 bases). The sample taken for sequencing was CD8+ T cells from PBMCs. This TCR came from a human donor in good health (CMV status not recorded). Some clones in this sample may be carry-over from other donors' samples. The CDR3 DNA is TGTGCCAGCAGCGCCCTGAGAGGGGATGGCTACGCCTTC. Encoded protein: CASSALRGDGYAF.